This entry lists 32 T cell receptor beta chains sequenced from one sample in a study of resident and recirculating memory T cells in vitiligo. Generated by immunoSEQ multiplex PCR, the TCRdb table keeps only in-frame clones and is missing some. The sample records about 45,000 clones, approximately 91% being singletons. Sequencing was done on a sample of blood. These receptors were collected from a male donor with vitiligo.

The chain recombines TRBV30 with TRBJ1-6, with a tentative D call TRBD1 (5 bases). V gave up 0 bases and J gave up 7 bases, with 10 bases separating them. The CDR3 has 14 residues. Germline V CDR1 and CDR2: GTSNPN, SVGIG (reference sequence). Here the CDR3 DNA reads TGTGCCTGGAGTGTGGAGGGGTTAAATTCACCCCTCCACTTT. Residues: CAWSVEGLNSPLHF. The complete variable domain, with remaining parts taken from reference TRBV30 and TRBJ1-6, reads SQTIHQWPATLVQPVGSPLSLECTVEGTSNPNLYWYRQAAGRGLQLLFYSVGIGQISSEVPQNLSASRPQDRQFILSSKKLLLSDSGFYLCAWSVEGLNSPLHFGNGTRLTVT.

This chain joins TRBV2 and TRBJ2-1; tentatively, D is TRBD2 (6 bases). This CDR3 contains 15 residues. The V end lost 4 bases, the J end lost 6 bases, and 16 bases lay between the germline ends. From germline, CDR1 is SNHLY and CDR2 FYNNEI. CDR3 coding DNA: TGTGCCAGCAGTGCCCCTAGCGCGCTACCCAATGAGCAGTTCTTC. Its translation: CASSAPSALPNEQFF.

CDR3 coding DNA: TGTGCCAGCAGCTTCCCCCCCTCTCTAGCGGGGGGCCAAGAGACCCAGTACTTC. Its translation: CASSFPPSLAGGQETQYF. The chain joins TRBV7-8 to TRBJ2-5; 11 nucleotides align to TRBD2. Germline CDR1 is SGHVS and CDR2 is FQNEAQ. V trimming: 3 bases; J trimming: 1 base; junction bases outside the gene matches: 10. CDR3 size: 18 residues.

This chain connects TRBV4-3 to TRBJ1-3; maybe TRBD1 (5 bases). In germline, CDR1 is LGHNA, CDR2 YSLEER. CDR3 length: 15 amino acids. V lost 4 bases, J lost 3 bases, and 13 bases lay in between. DNA for the CDR3: TGCGCCAGCAGCCTAGGAGGGGCAATTGGAAACACCATATATTTT. Encoded protein: CASSLGGAIGNTIYF.

The chain combines TRBV4-1 with TRBJ2-3; 7 positions match TRBD2. Germline CDR1 is MGHRA and CDR2 is YSYEKL. The trim removed 0 bases at V and 1 base at J, leaving 4 bases unmatched. The CDR3 covers 16 residues. The CDR3: CASSQDPSGGTDTQYF. CDR3 DNA: TGCGCCAGCAGCCAAGATCCAAGCGGGGGCACAGATACGCAGTATTTT.

The chain combines TRBV5-4 with TRBJ1-2; 12 bases map to TRBD1. CDR3 length: 13 residues. Germline V lookup: CDR1 SGHNT, CDR2 YYREEE (reference sequence). Losses at the gene ends were 4 bases for V and 8 bases for J; bases not matched to a gene: 3. In DNA form, the CDR3 reads TGTGCCAGCAGCCGGGGACAGGGGGCGGGCTACACCTTC. Protein product: CASSRGQGAGYTF.

Only one count was recorded for this clone. This chain connects TRBV27 to TRBJ1-6, with TRBD1 matching over 9 bases. The germline CDR1 and CDR2 sequences are MNHEY and SMNVEV (reference sequence). This CDR3 region has 15 residues. V shed 3 bases and J 11 bases; nucleotides not matched to a gene: 8. The CDR3: CASSFGQGLNPPLHF. CDR3 sequence (DNA): TGTGCCAGCAGTTTCGGACAGGGGTTGAATCCACCCCTCCACTTT.

The V and J genes are TRBV5-1 and TRBJ2-5; weak D call: TRBD2 (6 bases). This CDR3 region has 15 residues. Trimming pared 6 bases from V and 4 bases from J, leaving 19 bases between. The germline CDR1 and CDR2 sequences are SGHRS and YFSETQ. The CDR3 loop reads CASTWSGYAGETQYF. In nucleotides, the CDR3 is TGCGCCAGCACCTGGAGCGGGTATGCGGGAGAGACCCAGTACTTC.

The CDR3 bases are TGTGCCAGCAGTCCGCTCCGGGGGGGCCTTGGCGAGCAGTACTTC. It yields the protein CASSPLRGGLGEQYF. J is TRBJ2-7 and V is TRBV27, with TRBD2 matching 8 bases. The CDR3 consists of 15 residues. CDR1 and CDR2 (germline): MNHEY, SMNVEV (reference sequence). V was clipped by 5 bases and J by 6 bases; unmatched bases: 12.

The V gene is TRBV4-3, the J gene TRBJ2-5; 9 nucleotides align to TRBD1. Per germline, CDR1 LGHNA and CDR2 YSLEER. This CDR3 spans 15 amino acids. With V trimmed by 4 bases and J by 4 bases, 7 bases remained unmatched. CDR3 DNA sequence: TGCGCCAGCAGCCTCCCTCCGGACAGGGGAGAGACCCAGTACTTC. Translating gives CASSLPPDRGETQYF.

Written as DNA, the CDR3 is TGCGCCAGCAGCTTGGCAAACAGACCCAATACGCAGTATTTT. Amino acids: CASSLANRPNTQYF. The rearrangement links TRBV5-1 to TRBJ2-3; D is undetermined. V lost 0 bases and J lost 7, with 12 bases in between. CDR1 and CDR2 (germline): SGHRS, YFSETQ. There are 14 residues in the CDR3.

The chain employs TRBV2 and TRBJ2-7; D is possibly TRBD1 (5 bases). The CDR3 extends over 16 amino acids. The germline CDR1 and CDR2 sequences are SNHLY and FYNNEI. V lost 2 bases and J lost 1, with 15 bases in between. This CDR3 reads CASSELGQKLSYEQYF. In DNA form, the CDR3 reads TGTGCCAGCAGTGAATTGGGGCAGAAGTTATCCTACGAGCAGTACTTC.

Here the CDR3 DNA reads TGTGCCTGGAAATACACCGCGAACACCGGGGAGCTGTTTTTT. Protein sequence: CAWKYTANTGELFF. The rearrangement links TRBV30 to TRBJ2-2; D not certain. CDR1 GTSNPN and CDR2 SVGIG come from the germline V gene (reference sequence). This CDR3 comprises 14 residues. Trimming removed 4 bases at V and 0 bases at J, with 9 bases between.

V and J are TRBV9 and TRBJ1-6; D unclear. Germline assignment: CDR1 SGDLS and CDR2 YYNGEE. The length of the CDR3 is 13 residues. Between the trimmed V and J ends, which lost 3 bases and 10 bases, there was a span of 11 bases. CDR3 bases: TGTGCCAGCAGCGAGAGGGTAGACTCACCCCTCCACTTT. It yields the protein CASSERVDSPLHF.

This chain uses TRBV4-3 with TRBJ1-4; weak D call: TRBD1 (5 bases). V was shortened by 0 bases and J by 8 bases, with 13 bases between the two germline ends. CDR1 and CDR2 (germline): LGHNA, YSLEER. The CDR3 spans 15 residues. The CDR3 sequence: CASSQDSGTVEKLFF. The DNA of the CDR3 is TGCGCCAGCAGCCAAGATTCCGGGACTGTCGAAAAACTGTTTTTT.

The V call is TRBV5-4, the J call TRBJ2-1; 8 positions agree with TRBD2. Germline trimming cut 4 bases from V and 7 bases from J; bases unmatched to any gene: 4. CDR1 and CDR2 (germline): SGHNT, YYREEE (reference sequence). The CDR3 is made up of 13 amino acids. The CDR3 is CASSGGGLNEQFF. CDR3 coding DNA: TGTGCCAGCAGCGGCGGGGGGTTGAATGAGCAGTTCTTC.

This clone was seen just once. This chain uses TRBV5-1 with TRBJ2-2, with TRBD2 identical over 7 bases. The junction had 16 bases not matched to a gene; V was cut back by 6 bases and J by 5 bases. Per germline, CDR1 SGHRS and CDR2 YFSETQ. The CDR3 contains 17 residues. CDR3 region: CASTPFLGAGSTGELFF. The CDR3 DNA is TGCGCCAGCACGCCCTTCCTAGGAGCGGGGAGTACCGGGGAGCTGTTTTTT.

The V gene is TRBV6-6, the J gene TRBJ2-1, with TRBD1 matching over 7 bases. With V trimmed by 5 bases and J by 7 bases, 11 bases remained unmatched. The germline V gene has CDR1 MNHNY and CDR2 SVGAGI (reference sequence). CDR3 length equals 15 residues. Here the CDR3 DNA reads TGTGCCAGCAGTGAGAACCCGGGACAGTGGAATGAGCAGTTCTTC. It codes for CASSENPGQWNEQFF.

This clone came up once. J is TRBJ1-2 and V is TRBV7-2; a possible D gene is TRBD1 (6 bases). V shed 3 bases and J shed 2 bases, with 10 bases lying between them. The CDR3 consists of 14 residues. Looked up from germline, CDR1 is SGHTA and CDR2 is FQGNSA. CDR3 in DNA: TGTGCCAGCAGCTTGGACGGACAGAACTATGGCTACACCTTC. It codes for CASSLDGQNYGYTF.

The gene calls are TRBV28 and TRBJ2-5; 9 positions agree with TRBD1. This CDR3 is built from 19 residues. The germline CDR1 and CDR2 sequences are MDHEN and SYDVKM. Losses at the gene ends were 2 bases for V and 7 bases for J; bases not matched to a gene: 20. CDR3 protein: CASSLDGRGQGLSVGTQYF. Here the CDR3 DNA reads TGTGCCAGCAGTTTAGATGGTCGGGGACAGGGCCTATCGGTGGGGACCCAGTACTTC.

Only a few counts were recorded for this clone. As DNA, the CDR3 is TGTGCCTGGAGAACTTCTGGAAACACCATATATTTT. Translation: CAWRTSGNTIYF. This chain joins TRBV30 and TRBJ1-3; D not resolved. The V gene's germline CDR1 is GTSNPN and CDR2 SVGIG (reference sequence). V lost 3 bases and J lost 1, with 4 bases in between. CDR3 length: 12 amino acids.

The chain has TRBV4-1 and TRBJ2-1; 7 bases agree with TRBD2. Trimming removed 3 bases from V and 7 bases from J; junction bases left unmatched: 9. Germline CDR1 MGHRA, CDR2 YSYEKL. This CDR3 has 15 residues. The CDR3 region has the DNA TGCGCCAGCAGCCAGGGGACTATGTCGTTGAATGAGCAGTTCTTC. Translated, it gives CASSQGTMSLNEQFF.

The chain carries TRBV6-4 and TRBJ2-7; 8 nucleotides agree with TRBD2. Germline V gene sequence: CDR1 MRHNA, CDR2 SNTAGT. CDR3 length: 13 amino acids. The J segment lost 6 bases and the V segment lost 1 base, leaving 2 bases of the junction unmatched. DNA for the CDR3: TGTGCCAGCAGTGACTGGAGCGGGGGCGAGCAGTACTTC. As protein: CASSDWSGGEQYF.

The chain joins TRBV5-4 to TRBJ1-3, with 10 bases fitting TRBD1. V gave up 4 bases and J gave up 1 base; unmatched junction bases: 2. This CDR3 comprises 15 residues. Germline CDR1 reads SGHNT; CDR2 reads YYREEE (reference sequence). The DNA of the CDR3 is TGTGCCAGCAGCCGGGACAGGGGATCTGGAAACACCATATATTTT. It specifies CASSRDRGSGNTIYF.

The CDR3 DNA follows: TGTGCCAGCTCCCTGTCGGGGGTTAAAGAAGCTTTCTTT. Its translation: CASSLSGVKEAFF. The chain combines TRBV18 with TRBJ1-1; D perhaps matches TRBD1 (5 bases). Germline assignment: CDR1 KGHSH and CDR2 LQKENI. The germline V and J ends were trimmed by 6 bases and 8 bases, with 16 bases remaining between them. The CDR3 extends over 13 amino acids.

This sequence joins TRBV6-4 and TRBJ2-1; TRBD2 aligns across 8 bases. There are 14 residues in the CDR3. After removal of 5 bases from V and 6 bases from J, the junction contained 6 bases not matched to a gene. Germline values: CDR1 MRHNA, CDR2 SNTAGT. Written as DNA, the CDR3 is TGTGCCAGCAGTTCGGGGACTAGGAGCAATGAGCAGTTCTTC. Translation gives CASSSGTRSNEQFF.

The V and J genes are TRBV30 and TRBJ1-1; the D is unclear. Trimming took 3 bases from V and 1 from J, leaving 12 bases between them. Looked up from germline, CDR1 is GTSNPN and CDR2 is SVGIG (reference sequence). This CDR3 region has 14 residues. The DNA for the CDR3 is TGTGCCTGGAGGTGGGGAGGGAGGAACACTGAAGCTTTCTTT. Amino acid sequence: CAWRWGGRNTEAFF.

V usage is TRBV18 and J usage is TRBJ2-1; 9 nucleotides match TRBD2. This CDR3 has 15 amino acids. The V gene end was trimmed by 5 bases and the J gene end by 9 bases; junction bases not matched to a gene: 11. In germline, CDR1 is KGHSH, CDR2 LQKENI. The CDR3 loop reads CASSYLPGTSIEQFF. The CDR3 DNA reads TGTGCCAGCTCATACCTCCCCGGGACTAGCATTGAGCAGTTCTTC.

V gene TRBV9 combines with J gene TRBJ1-2; 7 positions agree with TRBD1. V lost 0 bases to trimming and J lost 3 bases; unmatched junction nucleotides: 2. The CDR3 consists of 14 residues. From germline, CDR1 is SGDLS and CDR2 YYNGEE. CDR3: CASSVGTGDYGYTF. CDR3 coding DNA: TGTGCCAGCAGCGTAGGGACAGGCGACTATGGCTACACCTTC.

The chain combines TRBV19 with TRBJ1-5, with 8 bases matching TRBD1. V lost 7 bases and J lost 6; bases outside the gene matches: 14. The CDR3 is 16 amino acids. Germline lookup yields CDR1 LNHDA and CDR2 SQIVND (reference sequence). The CDR3: CASMWGQGARGQPQHF. CDR3 nucleotide sequence: TGTGCCAGTATGTGGGGCCAGGGGGCGCGAGGTCAGCCCCAGCATTTT.

The genes are TRBV5-1 and TRBJ1-2; D ambiguous. Germline V gene lookup returns CDR1 SGHRS and CDR2 YFSETQ. V lost 4 bases and J 8 bases, leaving 18 bases between the germline ends. The CDR3 has 14 amino acids. This CDR3 reads CASSPGSGLGGYTF. In DNA, the CDR3 is TGCGCCAGCAGCCCTGGCAGCGGGTTGGGGGGCTACACCTTC.

For the CDR3, the DNA is TGTGCCAGCAGTTTGATCAGGGGTCAGCCCCAGCATTTT. This encodes CASSLIRGQPQHF. The chain has TRBV27 and TRBJ1-5; the D gene is possibly TRBD1 (6 bases). Trimming cost V 3 bases and J 6 bases, with 9 bases left between them. The CDR3 sequence is 13 residues long. CDR1 MNHEY and CDR2 SMNVEV come from the germline V gene (reference sequence).